These 15 T cell receptor beta chains came from one sample sequenced in a study of response to subunit inactivated influenza vaccine. From the RT-PCR reads, TCRdb called clonotypes with MiXCR, one entry per CDR3 protein. The table has about 540,000 distinct CDR3 sequences, about 15% seen once; the top ten hold over 8.5%. Here the sequenced sample was PBMCs from blood, taken about 12 days after vaccination. The receptors were gathered from a man over 45 who received an inactivated influenza vaccine.

This clonotype was counted between two and nine times. The V call is TRBV24-1, the J call TRBJ1-5; D is perhaps TRBD1 (6 bases). This CDR3 has 14 amino acids. CDR1 is KGHDR, CDR2 SFDVKD, per germline. Trimming pared 2 bases from V and 12 bases from J, leaving 16 bases between. The CDR3 DNA reads TGTGCCACCAGTGATTCTTGGACAGAAGGTCTCCAGCATTTT. Translating it yields CATSDSWTEGLQHF.

This clonotype was seen a few times. The chain joins TRBV20-1 to TRBJ1-2; D remains ambiguous. The germline CDR1 and CDR2 sequences are DFQATT and SNEGSKA (reference sequence). The CDR3 totals 13 residues. Trimming stripped 3 bases from V and 4 bases from J, with 12 bases between. CDR3 nucleotides: TGCAGTGCTAGCAATCGAGGAGCCTATGGCTACACCTTC. Translated: CSASNRGAYGYTF.

The CDR3 DNA follows: TGTGCCAGCAGTTTTCGCTCGGGGCTAGCGGGGGCCAACAATGAGCAGTTCTTC. This encodes CASSFRSGLAGANNEQFF. V gene TRBV2 combines with J gene TRBJ2-1, with 10 nucleotides matching TRBD2. Germline trimming cut 5 bases from V and 5 bases from J; bases unmatched to any gene: 15. CDR1 and CDR2 (germline): SNHLY, FYNNEI. There are 18 residues in the CDR3.

J is TRBJ2-2 and V is TRBV9; D is ambiguous. CDR3 length: 15 residues. The germline CDR1 and CDR2 sequences are SGDLS and YYNGEE. V was pared by 0 bases and J by 0 bases, with 6 bases between. CDR3 sequence reads: CASSVDTTNTGELFF. CDR3 nucleotide sequence: TGTGCCAGCAGCGTAGATACCACGAACACCGGGGAGCTGTTTTTT.

The chain uses TRBV3-1 and TRBJ2-7; a weak D match, TRBD1 (5 bases). Germline CDR1 reads LGHDT; CDR2 reads YNNKEL (reference sequence). Trimming removed 0 bases at V and 3 bases at J, with 15 bases between. This CDR3 has 16 amino acids. CDR3 nucleotides: TGTGCCAGCAGCCAAGATCCCCAGACAGCCTACTACGAGCAGTACTTC. Residues: CASSQDPQTAYYEQYF.

The V call is TRBV5-1, the J call TRBJ1-1, with TRBD1 as a possible D gene (6 bases). Germline CDR1 SGHRS, CDR2 YFSETQ. This CDR3 spans 14 amino acids. Trimming removed 4 bases from V and 6 bases from J, with 16 bases in between. The CDR3 DNA reads as TGCGCCAGCAGCGAACAGGGTTCCCGGGCTGAAGCTTTCTTT. Protein product: CASSEQGSRAEAFF.

The table lists this clonotype with a count of one. The chain employs TRBV10-1 and TRBJ2-3, with TRBD1 matching 8 bases. The V gene end was trimmed by 2 bases and the J gene end by 0 bases; junction bases not matched to a gene: 4. CDR3 length: 16 residues. CDR1 and CDR2 from the germline V gene are WNHNN and SYGVQD (reference sequence). CDR3 nucleotides: TGCGCCAGCAGTGAGGACAGGGGCCTTAGCACAGATACGCAGTATTTT. Its protein product is CASSEDRGLSTDTQYF.

The J gene is TRBJ1-2, the V gene TRBV12-3 or TRBV12-4; TRBD1 is a possible D gene (5 bases). Trimming left V 4 bases short and J 7 bases short, with 13 bases between. This CDR3 has 13 residues. For the CDR3, the DNA is TGTGCCAGCAGTTACGACCCCGGGGCTGGCTACACCTTC. Its protein is CASSYDPGAGYTF.

This clonotype was detected a few times. This rearrangement joins TRBV20-1 to TRBJ1-5; possible D gene TRBD1, 5 bases. CDR1 is DFQATT and CDR2 is SNEGSKA in the germline V gene (reference sequence). This CDR3 contains 12 residues. CDR3 amino acids: CSGRDHNQPQHF. CDR3 DNA sequence: TGCAGCGGGAGGGACCACAATCAGCCCCAGCATTTT.

V is TRBV5-1 and J is TRBJ2-7; the match to TRBD2 covers 12 bases. The V gene's germline CDR1 is SGHRS and CDR2 YFSETQ. This CDR3 has 16 amino acids. V lost 0 bases, J lost 6 bases, and 7 bases stayed unmatched. The CDR3 DNA is TGCGCCAGCAGCTTGGCCTCTAGCGGGAGGGTTGGCGAGCAGTACTTC. It yields the protein CASSLASSGRVGEQYF.

This rearrangement joins TRBV10-3 to TRBJ2-5, with 11 bases identical to TRBD1. The CDR3 runs 15 residues. Trimming at V came to 6 bases and at J to 2 bases, leaving 5 bases not matched to a gene. Germline CDR1 is ENHRY and CDR2 is SYGVKD. The CDR3 nucleotides read TGTGCCATCAGGACAGGGACAGGGGGACAAGAGACCCAGTACTTC. This translates into CAIRTGTGGQETQYF.

This clonotype was observed a handful of times. This chain connects TRBV5-1 to TRBJ1-1; TRBD1 matches 7 bases. The CDR3 loop spans 15 amino acids. Trimming removed 5 bases from V and 3 bases from J; junction bases left unmatched: 10. Looked up from germline, CDR1 is SGHRS and CDR2 is YFSETQ. CDR3 nucleotides: TGCGCCAGCAGATTAAGGGGGCAGGGGTACACTGAAGCTTTCTTT. Residues: CASRLRGQGYTEAFF.

This chain uses TRBV7-2 with TRBJ1-6; 7 bases fit TRBD1. Germline V gene sequence: CDR1 SGHTA, CDR2 FQGNSA. The CDR3 length is 15 residues. Trimming took 4 bases from V and 7 from J; bases not matched to a gene: 7. This chain's CDR3 is CASSSQGVPNSPLHF. In DNA form, the CDR3 reads TGTGCCAGCAGCTCTCAGGGGGTTCCCAATTCACCCCTCCACTTT.

Concerning this clonotype itself: Since no conserved phenylalanine or tryptophan closes the CDR3, a read error is the likely cause. The chain combines TRBV29-1 with TRBJ1-2; possibly TRBD1 for D (5 bases). CDR1 and CDR2 (germline): SQVTM, ANQGSEA. The CDR3 runs to 15 residues. The V end lost 2 bases, the J end lost 0 bases, and 13 bases lay between the germline ends. CDR3 protein: CSVEQQAETNYGYTL. In nucleotides, the CDR3 is TGCAGCGTTGAACAACAGGCTGAAACTAACTATGGCTACACCTTA.

This clonotype came up many times. The DNA of the CDR3 is TGTGCCAGCAGCTCCGGACAGGCTCAAGAGACCCAGTACTTC. It specifies CASSSGQAQETQYF. The V and J genes are TRBV5-4 and TRBJ2-5; 7 positions match TRBD1. The CDR3 has 14 residues. Germline V gene sequence: CDR1 SGHNT, CDR2 YYREEE (reference sequence). The V segment lost 3 bases and the J segment 2 bases; nucleotides outside the gene matches: 4.